This T cell receptor (beta chain) is from a study of a mutant IDH1 vaccine in newly diagnosed glioma. Across the whole study: First vaccine doses came 4-6 weeks after radiotherapy alone, or with temozolomide cycles. Mean patient age was around 40 years; about 60% were male and about 40% female.

Time point given: week 35, safety follow-up. Vaccination comprised doses that each held 300 ug of mutant IDH1 20-mer peptide, plus topical imiquimod. The vaccination schedule gave patients eight doses in weeks 1, 3, 5, 7, 11, 15, 19 and 23. Using immunoSEQ multiplex PCR, the repertoire was profiled, and TCRdb retains in-frame clones only, with some absent. The table includes around 52,000 clones, approximately 80% detected once. The study's findings and limits: Immune responses induced by vaccination arose in 93.3% of the patients.

Regarding this clone: What it recognizes is unknown.

The ends lost 0 bases at V and 0 bases at J; junction bases unmatched: 6. The germline V gene encodes CDR1 MNHEY and CDR2 SMNVEV (reference sequence). The CDR3 spans 17 residues. The sequencing here drew on PBMCs, taken from a glioma patient whose treatment included an IDH1 peptide vaccine. The gene calls are TRBV27 and TRBJ1-1; 8 bases are a match to TRBD1. The source is a man aged 35-49 years with glioma. As DNA, the CDR3 is TGTGCCAGCAGTTTATCAGTACAGGGGGGACTGAACACTGAAGCTTTCTTT. It codes for CASSLSVQGGLNTEAFF.